The 29 T cell receptor beta chains reported below all come from one sample, sequenced in a study of response to subunit inactivated influenza vaccine. TCRdb ran MiXCR on the RT-PCR reads and lists one entry per CDR3 protein. The data show around 750,000 distinct CDR3 sequences, around 20% seen once. The input for sequencing was PBMCs from blood, taken roughly 5 days after vaccination. These receptors were obtained from a man aged 45-60 years who received an inactivated influenza vaccine.

There are a few counts of this clonotype. Germline and junction disagree at one end, which may indicate a read error. The chain employs TRBV12-3 or TRBV12-4 and TRBJ1-6; D may be TRBD1 (5 bases). The CDR3 runs 13 residues. The CDR3 is CASSLAGNSPLHF. CDR3 nucleotides: TGTGCCAGCAGCTTAGCAGGGAATTCACCCCTCCACTTT.

This clonotype was detected only once. The CDR3 protein is CASNLPQSADTQYF. CDR3 DNA sequence: TGTGCCAGCAACCTCCCCCAATCGGCAGATACGCAGTATTTT. The V and J genes are TRBV12-3 or TRBV12-4 and TRBJ2-3; D is unresolved. CDR3 size: 14 residues. The V end lost 7 bases, the J end lost 4 bases, and 15 bases lay between the germline ends.

The CDR3 DNA reads as TGCAGCGTTGCGTCGGGGGTTGAGCAGTACTTC. Amino acids: CSVASGVEQYF. V is TRBV29-1 and J is TRBJ2-7, with D perhaps TRBD2 (6 bases). Germline V lookup: CDR1 SQVTM, CDR2 ANQGSEA. The germline V and J ends were trimmed by 4 bases and 7 bases, with 11 bases remaining between them. The CDR3 loop spans 11 amino acids.

Comment on this clonotype: The junction shows a germline mismatch at one end, possibly a read error. The chain carries TRBV28 and TRBJ1-4, with D possibly being TRBD1 (5 bases). This CDR3 has 17 residues. Germline CDR1 and CDR2: MDHEN and SYDVKM. This CDR3 reads CASSSQDDRGYNEKQFF. Written as DNA, the CDR3 is TGTGCCAGCAGTTCGCAGGACGACCGGGGCTACAATGAAAAACAGTTTTTT.

The chain couples TRBV5-1 to TRBJ2-2; D unresolved. Trimming left V 4 bases short and J 5 bases short, with 3 bases between. Germline CDR1 is SGHRS and CDR2 is YFSETQ. The CDR3 is 11 residues long. The DNA for the CDR3 is TGCGCCAGCAGCGCTACCGGGGAGCTGTTTTTT. This encodes CASSATGELFF.

This clonotype was observed at least ten times. The chain carries TRBV29-1 and TRBJ2-7, with D tentatively TRBD2 (5 bases). The germline V gene has CDR1 SQVTM and CDR2 ANQGSEA. V lost 7 bases to trimming and J lost 6 bases, with 16 bases between them. The CDR3 has 12 residues. CDR3: CSARAQNGEQYF. The CDR3 nucleotides read TGCAGCGCGAGGGCCCAGAACGGCGAGCAGTACTTC.

This clonotype has just a few counts. The chain carries TRBV7-2 and TRBJ2-5; 8 bases are a match to TRBD2. The germline V gene has CDR1 SGHTA and CDR2 FQGNSA. The CDR3 contains 15 residues. V was pared by 3 bases and J by 4 bases, with 7 bases of the junction left unmatched. In nucleotides, the CDR3 is TGTGCCAGCAGCTTCCCGGGGACTAGGAGAGAGACCCAGTACTTC. Protein sequence: CASSFPGTRRETQYF.

J is TRBJ1-1 and V is TRBV20-1; a possible D gene is TRBD1 (6 bases). The CDR3 length is 12 residues. The V gene lost 5 bases and the J gene lost 6 bases, with 13 bases spanning the gap. Germline CDR1 is DFQATT and CDR2 is SNEGSKA (reference sequence). CDR3 protein: CSALDSGAEAFF. DNA for the CDR3: TGCAGTGCTTTGGACAGTGGGGCTGAAGCTTTCTTT.

This chain joins TRBV4-1 and TRBJ1-1, with a possible D match to TRBD1 (5 bases). Germline CDR1 and CDR2: MGHRA and YSYEKL. Trimming stripped 4 bases from V and 4 bases from J, with 10 bases between. There are 13 residues in the CDR3. CDR3 nucleotide sequence: TGCGCCAGCAGCCGCGGGGCGTCCACTGAAGCTTTCTTT. It encodes CASSRGASTEAFF.

This clonotype has a handful of counts. This sequence joins TRBV20-1 and TRBJ2-7, with D uncertain. In germline, CDR1 is DFQATT, CDR2 SNEGSKA (reference sequence). V lost 6 bases and J 1 base, leaving 16 bases between the germline ends. The CDR3 has 14 residues. In DNA, the CDR3 is TGCAGTGCCCAGACACTTGGGGTATCCTACGAGCAGTACTTC. Translated, it gives CSAQTLGVSYEQYF.

The rearrangement links TRBV4-3 to TRBJ1-2; D gene ambiguous. CDR3 length: 12 amino acids. Germline V gives CDR1 LGHNA, CDR2 YSLEER. The ends were cut back, 0 bases at V and 6 bases at J, with 5 bases in the middle. The DNA for the CDR3 is TGCGCCAGCAGCCAAGACGGCCATGGCTACACCTTC. Residues: CASSQDGHGYTF.

The V and J genes are TRBV19 and TRBJ2-5; D gene uncertain. V lost 5 bases and J 5 bases, leaving 12 bases between the germline ends. There are 13 residues in the CDR3. The germline CDR1 and CDR2 sequences are LNHDA and SQIVND (reference sequence). CDR3 sequence reads: CASSASQAETQYF. CDR3 coding DNA: TGTGCCAGTAGTGCGTCCCAGGCCGAGACCCAGTACTTC.

This chain joins TRBV5-6 and TRBJ2-4; the match to TRBD1 covers 10 bases. This CDR3 has 15 amino acids. With V trimmed by 6 bases and J by 1 base, 4 bases remained unmatched. CDR1 is SGHDT and CDR2 is YYEEEE in the germline V gene. The DNA for the CDR3 is TGTGCCAGCATCAGACAGGGGGCGGCCAAAAACATTCAGTACTTC. Translation: CASIRQGAAKNIQYF. Combining the CDR3 with reference TRBV5-6 and TRBJ2-4 gives the whole variable domain DAGVTQSPTHLIKTRGQQVTLRCSPKSGHDTVSWYQQALGQGPQFIFQYYEEEERQRGNFPDRFSGHQFPNYSSELNVNALLLGDSALYLCASIRQGAAKNIQYFGAGTRLSVL.

Concerning this clonotype: Sequence at one end of the junction differs from germline and may be a read error. This chain uses TRBV10-3 with TRBJ2-1; 16 bases map to TRBD2. CDR3 length equals 15 residues. Germline loops: CDR1 ENHRY, CDR2 SYGVKD. This chain's CDR3 is CAISEQAPGLAGGLF. The CDR3 DNA sequence: TGTGCCATCAGTGAGCAAGCCCCGGGACTAGCGGGAGGGCTCTTC.

This clonotype was counted only a few times. In nucleotides, the CDR3 is TGTGCCAGCAGTTCGGTCCGGAGCGGTTCACCCCTCCACTTT. It specifies CASSSVRSGSPLHF. The rearrangement uses TRBV6-5 and TRBJ1-6; D gene ambiguous. V was shortened by 4 bases and J by 9 bases, with 13 bases between the two germline ends. In germline, CDR1 is MNHEY, CDR2 SVGAGI. This CDR3 region has 14 residues.

V usage is TRBV12-3 or TRBV12-4 and J usage is TRBJ1-2; D might be TRBD1 (5 bases). The CDR3 is 13 residues long. Trimming took off 3 bases at V and 10 bases at J, with 15 bases between the two ends. CDR3 in amino acids: CASSFADNTYYTF. For the CDR3, the DNA is TGTGCCAGCAGTTTTGCGGACAACACCTACTACACCTTC.

This clonotype was seen more than once but under ten times. J is TRBJ2-1 and V is TRBV28; 9 bases are shared with TRBD1. CDR1 and CDR2 (germline): MDHEN, SYDVKM. This CDR3 has 20 residues. The trim removed 6 bases at V and 2 bases at J, leaving 20 bases unmatched. Here the CDR3 DNA reads TGTGCCAGCAGACCGGACCGGGACAGGGTATTCGGCCGCCCCTACAATGAGCAGTTCTTC. This gives the protein CASRPDRDRVFGRPYNEQFF.

This clonotype occurred once. This sequence joins TRBV9 and TRBJ2-3; 11 bases line up with TRBD2. J lost 4 bases, V lost 3 bases, and 10 bases had no gene match. Germline-derived CDR1 and CDR2 are SGDLS and YYNGEE. This CDR3 region has 17 residues. CDR3 bases: TGTGCCAGCAGCGCCCGGGCTAGCGGGGGGCGCGCAGATACGCAGTATTTT. Its translation is CASSARASGGRADTQYF.

A few counts support this clonotype. The chain couples TRBV7-3 to TRBJ2-3, with D unresolved. The CDR3 is made up of 13 amino acids. CDR1 SGHTA and CDR2 FQGTGA come from the germline V gene. Trimming took 5 bases from V and 3 from J, leaving 9 bases between them. CDR3 amino acids: CASSARRTDTQYF. The CDR3 DNA follows: TGTGCCAGCAGCGCCCGAAGGACAGATACGCAGTATTTT.

The rearrangement joins TRBV12-3 or TRBV12-4 to TRBJ2-5, with 8 bases identical to TRBD1. J was trimmed by 2 bases and V by 4 bases; bases with no gene match: 6. The CDR3 loop spans 15 amino acids. This CDR3 is CASSSTGTGQETQYF. CDR3 DNA sequence: TGTGCCAGCAGTTCAACCGGGACAGGACAAGAGACCCAGTACTTC.

This clonotype turned up a few times. The chain joins TRBV11-1 to TRBJ2-3; 10 bases align to TRBD2. The CDR3 is 18 residues long. Germline V gives CDR1 SGHAT, CDR2 FQDESV (reference sequence). With 2 bases clipped from V and 6 bases from J, the junction kept 14 bases outside the gene matches. The CDR3, as DNA: TGTGCCAGCAGCTTATTGCCCCGGAGCGGGAGGGCCCTGGATACGCAGTATTTT. Translated: CASSLLPRSGRALDTQYF.

The J gene is TRBJ1-1, the V gene TRBV5-1, with 12 bases identical to TRBD1. Germline trimming cut 0 bases from V and 6 bases from J; bases unmatched to any gene: 0. The CDR3 is made up of 14 amino acids. Germline-derived CDR1 and CDR2 are SGHRS and YFSETQ. CDR3 residues: CASSLGDRGPEAFF. The CDR3 bases are TGCGCCAGCAGCTTGGGGGACAGGGGGCCTGAAGCTTTCTTT.

The V call is TRBV3-1, the J call TRBJ2-2; TRBD1 matches at 7 bases. The CDR3 extends over 18 amino acids. The germline CDR1 and CDR2 sequences are LGHDT and YNNKEL (reference sequence). V shed 1 base and J 0 bases; nucleotides not matched to a gene: 8. The CDR3 region is CASSQASGRGTNTGELFF. The CDR3 DNA sequence: TGTGCCAGCAGCCAAGCTTCAGGCAGGGGGACGAACACCGGGGAGCTGTTTTTT.

The chain recombines TRBV6-1 with TRBJ2-3, with 9 bases identical to TRBD2. Looked up from germline, CDR1 is MNHNS and CDR2 is SASEGT. With 6 bases clipped from V and 6 bases from J, the junction kept 13 bases outside the gene matches. This CDR3 is 16 amino acids long. In nucleotides, the CDR3 is TGTGCCAGCAGACCTCGGGTGTCTAGCGGGGCGGATACGCAGTATTTT. Amino acid sequence: CASRPRVSSGADTQYF.

There are a few counts of this clonotype. The V and J genes are TRBV28 and TRBJ2-5; tentatively, D is TRBD2 (5 bases). Deletions cut 8 bases from V and 1 base from J, with 14 bases between. The CDR3 contains 14 residues. Germline V gives CDR1 MDHEN, CDR2 SYDVKM. CDR3 sequence reads: CASALAAGQETQYF. CDR3 DNA sequence: TGTGCCAGCGCCCTCGCCGCGGGCCAAGAGACCCAGTACTTC.

This clonotype was observed many times. V is TRBV12-3 or TRBV12-4 and J is TRBJ1-2, with D perhaps TRBD1 (6 bases). The CDR3 is 13 amino acids. V was clipped by 5 bases and J by 5 bases, with 12 bases between them. The CDR3 sequence is CASSHGGPYGYTF. The CDR3 coding sequence is TGTGCCAGCAGTCATGGGGGGCCGTATGGCTACACCTTC.

This clonotype was counted between two and nine times. The chain couples TRBV4-3 to TRBJ1-2, with D unresolved. V lost 0 bases and J 0 bases, leaving 5 bases between the germline ends. CDR3 length: 14 amino acids. Per the germline V gene, CDR1 is LGHNA and CDR2 is YSLEER. CDR3 loop: CASSQETANYGYTF. DNA of the CDR3: TGCGCCAGCAGCCAAGAAACAGCTAACTATGGCTACACCTTC.

This clonotype has more than one count but fewer than ten. The rearrangement uses TRBV6-1 and TRBJ1-2, with 11 bases matching TRBD1. The CDR3 sequence is 13 residues long. Trimming cost V 5 bases and J 8 bases; bases outside gene matches: 4. Per germline, CDR1 MNHNS and CDR2 SASEGT. DNA for the CDR3: TGTGCCAGCAGTAGGACAGGGGGCTGGGGCTACACCTTC. Protein: CASSRTGGWGYTF.

This clonotype was seen a few times. The CDR3 is CSARFRGSTDTQYF. The CDR3 DNA reads as TGCAGTGCTAGATTCAGGGGAAGCACAGATACGCAGTATTTT. This chain connects TRBV20-1 to TRBJ2-3; D may be TRBD1 (6 bases). The CDR3 extends over 14 amino acids. Per germline, CDR1 DFQATT and CDR2 SNEGSKA (reference sequence). Trimming pared 2 bases from V and 0 bases from J, leaving 9 bases between.